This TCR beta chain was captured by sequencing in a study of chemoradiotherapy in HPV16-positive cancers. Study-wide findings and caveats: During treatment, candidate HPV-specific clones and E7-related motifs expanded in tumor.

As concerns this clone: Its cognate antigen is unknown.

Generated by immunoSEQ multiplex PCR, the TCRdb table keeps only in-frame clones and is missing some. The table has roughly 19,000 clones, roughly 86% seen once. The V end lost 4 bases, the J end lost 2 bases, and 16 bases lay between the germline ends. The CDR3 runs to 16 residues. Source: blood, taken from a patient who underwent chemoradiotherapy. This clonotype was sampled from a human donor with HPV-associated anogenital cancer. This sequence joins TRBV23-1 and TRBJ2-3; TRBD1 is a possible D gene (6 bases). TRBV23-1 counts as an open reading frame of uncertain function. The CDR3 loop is CASSLLWDTNTDTQYF. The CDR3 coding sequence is TGCGCCAGCAGTCTTCTTTGGGACACCAACACAGATACGCAGTATTTT.